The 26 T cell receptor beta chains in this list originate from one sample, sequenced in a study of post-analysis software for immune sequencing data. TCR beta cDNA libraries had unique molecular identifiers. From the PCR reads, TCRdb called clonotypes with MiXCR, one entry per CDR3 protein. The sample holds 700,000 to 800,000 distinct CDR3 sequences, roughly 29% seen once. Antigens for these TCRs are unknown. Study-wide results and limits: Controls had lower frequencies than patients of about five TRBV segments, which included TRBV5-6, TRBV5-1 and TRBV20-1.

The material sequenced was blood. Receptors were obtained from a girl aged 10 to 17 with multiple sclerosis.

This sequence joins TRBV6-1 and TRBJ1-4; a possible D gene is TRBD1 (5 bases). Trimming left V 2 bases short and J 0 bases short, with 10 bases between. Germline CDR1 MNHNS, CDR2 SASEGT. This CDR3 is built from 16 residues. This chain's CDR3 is CASSEWGSSTNEKLFF. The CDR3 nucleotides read TGTGCCAGCAGTGAATGGGGGAGCTCAACTAATGAAAAACTGTTTTTT.

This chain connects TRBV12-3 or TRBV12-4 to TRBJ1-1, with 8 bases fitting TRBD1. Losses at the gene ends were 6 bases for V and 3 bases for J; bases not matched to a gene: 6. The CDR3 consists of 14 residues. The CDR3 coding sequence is TGTGCCAGCAGCCCCCGGGACAGGTACACTGAAGCTTTCTTT. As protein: CASSPRDRYTEAFF.

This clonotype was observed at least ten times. CDR3: CASSLSGLGETQYF. CDR3 DNA sequence: TGTGCCAGCAGCCTCTCGGGGCTTGGAGAGACCCAGTACTTC. The chain couples TRBV7-2 to TRBJ2-5; D possibly matches TRBD1 or TRBD2 (5 bases each). CDR1 and CDR2 (germline): SGHTA, FQGNSA. V lost 5 bases and J lost 4, with 14 bases in between. The CDR3 length is 14 residues.

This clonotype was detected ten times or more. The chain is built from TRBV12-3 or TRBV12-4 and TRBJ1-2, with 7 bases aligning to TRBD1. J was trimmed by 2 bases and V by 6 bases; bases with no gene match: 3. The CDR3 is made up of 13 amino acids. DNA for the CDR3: TGTGCCAGCAGCCCGACAGGGAACTATGGCTACACCTTC. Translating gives CASSPTGNYGYTF.

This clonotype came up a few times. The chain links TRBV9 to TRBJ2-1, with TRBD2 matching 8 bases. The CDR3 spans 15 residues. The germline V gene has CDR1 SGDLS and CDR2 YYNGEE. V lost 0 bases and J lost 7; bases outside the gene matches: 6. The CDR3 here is CASSVGPGGFNEQFF. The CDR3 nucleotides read TGTGCCAGCAGCGTAGGTCCGGGGGGGTTTAATGAGCAGTTCTTC.

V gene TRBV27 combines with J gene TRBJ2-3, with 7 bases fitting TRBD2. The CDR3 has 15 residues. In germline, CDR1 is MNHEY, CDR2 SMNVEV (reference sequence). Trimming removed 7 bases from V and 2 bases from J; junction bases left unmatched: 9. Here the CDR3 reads CASTQTSVHTDTQYF. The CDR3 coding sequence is TGTGCCAGCACACAAACTAGCGTACACACAGATACGCAGTATTTT.

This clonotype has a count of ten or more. Here the CDR3 reads CASSQDVGRETQYF. CDR3 DNA: TGCGCCAGCAGCCAAGATGTCGGGAGGGAGACCCAGTACTTC. J is TRBJ2-5 and V is TRBV4-3, with 7 bases fitting TRBD2. J gave up 5 bases and V 0 bases, and 3 bases lay outside the gene matches. CDR1 and CDR2 (germline): LGHNA, YSLEER. The CDR3 has 14 residues.

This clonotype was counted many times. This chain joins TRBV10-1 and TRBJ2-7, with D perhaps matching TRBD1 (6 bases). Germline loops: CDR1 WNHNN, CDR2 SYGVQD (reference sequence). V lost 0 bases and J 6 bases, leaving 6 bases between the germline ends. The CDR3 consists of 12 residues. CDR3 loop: CASSESTGEQYF. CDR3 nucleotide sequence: TGCGCCAGCAGTGAGTCGACAGGCGAGCAGTACTTC.

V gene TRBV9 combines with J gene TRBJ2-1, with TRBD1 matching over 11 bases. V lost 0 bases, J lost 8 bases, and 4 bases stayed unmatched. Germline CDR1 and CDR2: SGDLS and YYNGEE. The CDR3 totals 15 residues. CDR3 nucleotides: TGTGCCAGCAGCGTAGGGGACAGGGGGACGTATGAGCAGTTCTTC. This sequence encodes CASSVGDRGTYEQFF. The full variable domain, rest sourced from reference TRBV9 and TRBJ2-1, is DSGVTQTPKHLITATGQRVTLRCSPRSGDLSVYWYQQSLDQGLQFLIQYYNGEERAKGNILERFSAQQFPDLHSELNLSSLELGDSALYFCASSVGDRGTYEQFFGPGTRLTVL.

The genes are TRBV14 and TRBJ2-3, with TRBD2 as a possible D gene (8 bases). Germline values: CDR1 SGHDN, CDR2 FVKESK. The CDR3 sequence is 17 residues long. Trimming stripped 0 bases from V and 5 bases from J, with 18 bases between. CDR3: CASSQDLSGTDRDTQYF. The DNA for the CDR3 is TGTGCCAGCAGCCAAGATCTTAGCGGGACAGACAGAGATACGCAGTATTTT.

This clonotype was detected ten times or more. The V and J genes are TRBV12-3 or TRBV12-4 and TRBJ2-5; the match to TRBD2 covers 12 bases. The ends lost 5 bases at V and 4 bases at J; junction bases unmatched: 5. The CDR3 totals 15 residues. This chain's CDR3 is CASSPRTSGAETQYF. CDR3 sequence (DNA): TGTGCCAGCAGTCCCCGGACTAGCGGGGCAGAGACCCAGTACTTC.

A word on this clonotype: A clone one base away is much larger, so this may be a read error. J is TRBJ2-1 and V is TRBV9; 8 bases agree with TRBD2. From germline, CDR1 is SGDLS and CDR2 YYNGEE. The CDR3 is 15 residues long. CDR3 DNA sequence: TGTACCAGCAGTGTAAGCGGGAGCGAATACAATGAGCAGTTCTTC. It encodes CTSSVSGSEYNEQFF.

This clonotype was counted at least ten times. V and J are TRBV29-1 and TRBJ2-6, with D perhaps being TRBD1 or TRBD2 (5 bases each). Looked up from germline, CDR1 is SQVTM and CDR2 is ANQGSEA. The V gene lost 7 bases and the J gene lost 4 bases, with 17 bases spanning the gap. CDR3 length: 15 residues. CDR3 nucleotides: TGCAGCGCCCGGGACGGGAAGATAGGGGCCAACGTCCTGACTTTC. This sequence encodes CSARDGKIGANVLTF.

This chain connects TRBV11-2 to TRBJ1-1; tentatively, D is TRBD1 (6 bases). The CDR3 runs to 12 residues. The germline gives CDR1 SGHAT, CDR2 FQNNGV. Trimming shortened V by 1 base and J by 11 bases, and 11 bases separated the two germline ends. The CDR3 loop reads CASSLAGRGAFF. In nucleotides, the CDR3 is TGTGCCAGCAGCTTAGCCGGGAGGGGGGCTTTCTTT.

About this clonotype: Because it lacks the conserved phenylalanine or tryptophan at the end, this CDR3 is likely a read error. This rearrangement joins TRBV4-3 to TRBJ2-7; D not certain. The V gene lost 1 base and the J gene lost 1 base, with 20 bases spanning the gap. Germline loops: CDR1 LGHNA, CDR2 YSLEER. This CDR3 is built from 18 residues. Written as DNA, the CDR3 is TGCGCCAGCAGCCAAGTTGCAGGTAGGGCAGGCGCTTCCTACGAGCAGTACCTC. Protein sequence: CASSQVAGRAGASYEQYL.

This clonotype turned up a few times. The CDR3 spells CAISESAYEQYF. Written as DNA, the CDR3 is TGTGCCATCAGTGAGTCAGCCTACGAGCAGTACTTC. The chain links TRBV10-3 to TRBJ2-7, with D hard to call. Germline values: CDR1 ENHRY, CDR2 SYGVKD. This CDR3 spans 12 amino acids. Trimming left V 0 bases short and J 2 bases short, with 2 bases between.

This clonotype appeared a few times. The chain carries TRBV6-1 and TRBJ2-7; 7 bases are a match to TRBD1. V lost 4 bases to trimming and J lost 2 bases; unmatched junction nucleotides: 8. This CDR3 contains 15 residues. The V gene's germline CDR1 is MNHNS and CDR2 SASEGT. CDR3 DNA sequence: TGTGCCAGCAGTGGAGTAGGGGGCCCCACCTACGAGCAGTACTTC. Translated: CASSGVGGPTYEQYF.

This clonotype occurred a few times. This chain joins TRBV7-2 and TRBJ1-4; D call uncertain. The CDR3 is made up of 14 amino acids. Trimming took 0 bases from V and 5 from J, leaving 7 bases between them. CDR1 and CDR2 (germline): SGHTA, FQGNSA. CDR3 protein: CASSLATRNEKLFF. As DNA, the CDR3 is TGTGCCAGCAGCTTAGCGACGAGAAATGAAAAACTGTTTTTT.

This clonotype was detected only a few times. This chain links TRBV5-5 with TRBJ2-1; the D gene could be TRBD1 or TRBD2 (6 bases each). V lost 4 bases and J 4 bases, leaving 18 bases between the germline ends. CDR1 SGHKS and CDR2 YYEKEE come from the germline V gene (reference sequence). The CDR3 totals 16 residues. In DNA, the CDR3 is TGTGCCAGCAGCCCGGGCGAGCTAGGGGGGTACAATGAGCAGTTCTTC. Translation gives CASSPGELGGYNEQFF.

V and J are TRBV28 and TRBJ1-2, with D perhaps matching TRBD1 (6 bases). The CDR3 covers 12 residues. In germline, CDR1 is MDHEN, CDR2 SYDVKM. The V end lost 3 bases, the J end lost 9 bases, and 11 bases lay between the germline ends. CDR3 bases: TGTGCCAGCAGTTTCGGGGGGGGCAGCTACACCTTC. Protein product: CASSFGGGSYTF.

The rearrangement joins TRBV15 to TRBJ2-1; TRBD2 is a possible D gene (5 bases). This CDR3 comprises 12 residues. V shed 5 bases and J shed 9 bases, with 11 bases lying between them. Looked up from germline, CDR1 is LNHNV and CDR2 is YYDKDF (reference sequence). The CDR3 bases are TGTGCCACCAGCCCATTAGGGAGTGAGCAGTTCTTC. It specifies CATSPLGSEQFF.

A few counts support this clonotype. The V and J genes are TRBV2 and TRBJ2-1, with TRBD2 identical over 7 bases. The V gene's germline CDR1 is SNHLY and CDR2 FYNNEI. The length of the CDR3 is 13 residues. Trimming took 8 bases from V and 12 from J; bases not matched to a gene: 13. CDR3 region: CASLLSSGRMQFF. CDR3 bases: TGTGCCAGCTTGCTTTCTAGCGGTCGGATGCAGTTCTTC.

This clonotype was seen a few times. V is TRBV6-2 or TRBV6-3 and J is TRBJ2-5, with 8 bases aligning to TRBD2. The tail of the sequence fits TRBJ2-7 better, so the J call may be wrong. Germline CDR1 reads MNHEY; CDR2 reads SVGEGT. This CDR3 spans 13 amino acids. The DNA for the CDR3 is TGTGCCAGCAGCCTCATAGCGGGGATCGAGCAGTACTTC. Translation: CASSLIAGIEQYF.

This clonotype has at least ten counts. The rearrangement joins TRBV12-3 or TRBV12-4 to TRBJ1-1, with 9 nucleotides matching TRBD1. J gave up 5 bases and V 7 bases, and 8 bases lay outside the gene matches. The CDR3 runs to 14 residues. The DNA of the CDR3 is TGTGCCAGCACCCCTAGGGGGACAGGGACTGAAGCTTTCTTT. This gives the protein CASTPRGTGTEAFF.

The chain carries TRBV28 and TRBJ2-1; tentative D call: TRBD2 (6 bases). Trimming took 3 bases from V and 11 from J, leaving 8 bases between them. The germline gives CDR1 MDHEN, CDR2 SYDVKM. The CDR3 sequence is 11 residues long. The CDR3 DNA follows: TGTGCCAGCAGTTTCGGGACTCAGCAGTTCTTC. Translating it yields CASSFGTQQFF.

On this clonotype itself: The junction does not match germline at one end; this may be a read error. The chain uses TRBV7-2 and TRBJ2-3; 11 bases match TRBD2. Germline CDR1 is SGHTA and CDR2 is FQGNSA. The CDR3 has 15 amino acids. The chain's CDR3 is CASSLAGGGIDTQYF. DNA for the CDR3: TGTGCCAGCAGCCTAGCGGGAGGTGGAATAGATACGCAGTATTTT.